This T cell receptor beta chain derives from a study of identical twins. From germline, CDR1 is MDHEN and CDR2 SYDVKM. Trimming removed 3 bases at V and 2 bases at J, with 7 bases between. The CDR3 covers 13 residues. Study-wide points: Abundant beta clonotypes from cord blood bore fewer insertions; memory repertoires lacked this pattern. These conclusions were based on statistical analysis (cross-sectional, not following the same donors).

TCRdb fed the 5' RACE reads into MiXCR, producing one record per CDR3 protein. The sample carries 200,000 to 300,000 distinct CDR3 sequences, around 6.6% recorded once. This clonotype was seen a handful of times. Its matching antigen is unknown. These data also formed part of another study, on yellow fever vaccine responses in identical twins.

V usage is TRBV28 and J usage is TRBJ1-2; unclear D gene. The sample was memory (CD45RO+) T cells sorted from blood. The TCR was taken from a woman aged 18-29 years in good health. This CDR3 reads CASSFSQNYGYTF. The CDR3 nucleotides are TGTGCCAGCAGTTTTAGTCAGAACTATGGCTACACCTTC.